This TCR beta chain emerged from a study of T cell responses to AZD1222 COVID-19 vaccine. Repertoires were generated with immunoSEQ multiplex PCR, while TCRdb's copy carries only in-frame clones and drops some. Here the sample spans over 55,000 clones, under 90% being singletons. CDR1 and CDR2 from the germline V gene are MNHEY and SVGAGI. V lost 0 bases and J 3 bases, leaving 14 bases between the germline ends. The CDR3 length is 16 residues. This chain links TRBV6-5 with TRBJ1-1; no reliable D call. Sequencing used peripheral blood, obtained 28 days after the second AZD1222 dose. The TCR was taken from an adult who received the AZD1222 COVID-19 vaccine. The CDR3 DNA reads TGTGCCAGCAGTTACTCGATGGCGGGAGGGCACACTGAAGCTTTCTTT. Its translation: CASSYSMAGGHTEAFF.